This T cell receptor beta chain was sequenced for a study of glioma-infiltrating T cells after dendritic cell vaccination. Study context: At biweekly intervals, patients got three intradermal dendritic cell vaccine injections.

This table comes from immunoSEQ multiplex PCR, and its TCRdb copy is limited to in-frame clones, with some not included. The repertoire holds 50,000 to 60,000 clones, with about 80% as singletons. The CDR3 covers 18 residues. The germline V gene has CDR1 KGHSH and CDR2 LQKENI. The V and J ends lost 1 base and 4 bases respectively, with 21 bases between them. As to time point: after dendritic cell vaccination, including at tumor progression/relapse. This chain connects TRBV18 to TRBJ2-3, with D unclear. The origin of this receptor is a human donor with glioblastoma. The material was blood, obtained after dendritic cell vaccination. This chain's CDR3 is CASSPQSRTLQAADTQYF. DNA of the CDR3: TGTGCCAGCTCACCACAATCCCGTACTCTGCAGGCAGCAGATACGCAGTATTTT.